Listed below are T cell receptor beta chains from one sample, sequenced in a study of Graves' ophthalmopathy and Graves' hyperthyroidism. TCRdb processed the multiplex PCR reads anew with MiXCR; each CDR3 protein has one entry. In the table there are almost 750,000 distinct CDR3 sequences, roughly 40% of which are singletons. Sequencing was performed on peripheral blood. The receptors derive from an adult man with Graves' ophthalmopathy. CDR3s include the opening cysteine and the closing phenylalanine or tryptophan. Fields, in order: V gene, D gene, CDR3 protein. The D gene is left open where the match is weak.

>TRBV2|.
CASSDLRQSLTEGHF
>TRBV7-9|TRBD1
CASSMRTGYAGANVLTF
>TRBV24-1|.
CGTSDLLGYGYTF
>TRBV10-3|.
CASSAGRGPGQPQHF
>TRBV25-1|.
CASSIPGDGELFF
>TRBV7-9|.
CASSLHPDTGGYTF
>TRBV6-1|TRBD1
CASSEDRGGEAFF
>TRBV4-3|.
CASSQGTAAQNTEAFF
>TRBV10-3|.
CAISGGHTRYQETQYF
>TRBV24-1|.
CASSTQSVGQPQHF
>TRBV11-2|TRBD1
CASIIRQGAVAFF
>TRBV7-9|.
CASSLRGGHTF
>TRBV15|.
CATSRELAGNQPQHF